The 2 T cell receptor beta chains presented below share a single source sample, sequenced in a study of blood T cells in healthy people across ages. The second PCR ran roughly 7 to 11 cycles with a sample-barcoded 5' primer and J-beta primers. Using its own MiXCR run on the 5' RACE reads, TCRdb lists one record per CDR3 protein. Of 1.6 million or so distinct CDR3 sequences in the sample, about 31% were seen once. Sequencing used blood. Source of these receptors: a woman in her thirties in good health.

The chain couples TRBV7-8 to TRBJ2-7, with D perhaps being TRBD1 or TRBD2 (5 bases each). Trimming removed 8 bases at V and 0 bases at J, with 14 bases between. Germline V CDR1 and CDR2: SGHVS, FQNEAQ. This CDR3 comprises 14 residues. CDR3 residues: CASSTTGRSYEQYF. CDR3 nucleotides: TGTGCCAGCTCGACGACGGGACGCTCCTACGAGCAGTACTTC.

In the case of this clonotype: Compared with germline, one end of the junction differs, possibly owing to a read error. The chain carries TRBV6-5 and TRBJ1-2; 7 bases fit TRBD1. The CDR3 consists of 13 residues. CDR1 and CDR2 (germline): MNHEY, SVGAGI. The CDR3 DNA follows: TGTGCCAGCGGTTACGAGGGGGCAGGGGGCTACACCTTC. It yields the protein CASGYEGAGGYTF.